This passage covers 19 T cell receptor beta chains from one sample sequenced in a study of cytomegalovirus exposure and HLA in healthy donors. Both 60 Vbeta primers and 13 Jbeta primers went into the PCR. This table comes from immunoSEQ multiplex PCR, and its TCRdb copy is limited to in-frame clones, with some not included. This repertoire shows under 90,000 clones, roughly 77% found once; its top ten account for over 2%. The sample consisted of PBMCs. All receptors derive from a man in his forties or fifties in good health and CMV-seronegative.

This clone was recorded a few times. V usage is TRBV6-5 and J usage is TRBJ1-4; 8 bases agree with TRBD1. The V and J ends lost 4 bases and 8 bases, in that order; junction bases with no gene match: 9. CDR1 is MNHEY and CDR2 is SVGAGI in the germline V gene. CDR3 length: 15 amino acids. The CDR3 loop reads CASSSGTGFLEKLFF. CDR3 DNA: TGTGCCAGCAGTTCCGGGACAGGTTTTTTGGAAAAACTGTTTTTT.

The CDR3 DNA reads as TGTGCCATCAGTGACGAGGCAACTAACTATGGCTACACCTTC. Its translation is CAISDEATNYGYTF. The J gene is TRBJ1-2, the V gene TRBV10-3, with D unresolved. CDR1 and CDR2 from the germline V gene are ENHRY and SYGVKD. V lost 3 bases to trimming and J lost 0 bases, with 8 bases between them. This CDR3 comprises 14 residues.

The J gene is TRBJ1-2, the V gene TRBV30; D uncertain. Germline V gene data show CDR1 as GTSNPN and CDR2 as SVGIG (reference sequence). CDR3 length: 13 residues. Trimming removed 4 bases at V and 5 bases at J, with 14 bases between. The CDR3: CAWTPAGGYGYTF. DNA for the CDR3: TGTGCCTGGACCCCGGCAGGTGGGTATGGCTACACCTTC.

The chain has TRBV2 and TRBJ1-1; the D gene is possibly TRBD1 (6 bases). This CDR3 has 14 residues. Trimming left V 2 bases short and J 4 bases short, with 11 bases between. Germline V gene lookup returns CDR1 SNHLY and CDR2 FYNNEI. CDR3 in amino acids: CASSEQGGGTEAFF. CDR3 coding DNA: TGTGCCAGCAGTGAACAGGGAGGGGGCACTGAAGCTTTCTTT.

The genes are TRBV28 and TRBJ1-1; tentatively, D is TRBD1 (5 bases). V was trimmed by 4 bases and J by 1 base, leaving 13 bases between them. The CDR3 totals 15 residues. Germline-derived CDR1 and CDR2 are MDHEN and SYDVKM. The CDR3 DNA is TGTGCCAGCAGTTCGGCCGGGGGGGAGAACACTGAAGCTTTCTTT. It encodes CASSSAGGENTEAFF.

The chain links TRBV5-4 to TRBJ1-2; D is possibly TRBD1 (5 bases). CDR1 is SGHNT, CDR2 YYREEE, per germline (reference sequence). CDR3 length: 13 residues. The germline V and J ends were trimmed by 4 bases and 7 bases, with 14 bases remaining between them. The CDR3 nucleotides read TGTGCCAGCAGCCCCGGGGGGAGCAGTGGCTACACCTTC. Its protein is CASSPGGSSGYTF. The whole variable domain, filled in from reference TRBV5-4 and TRBJ1-2, reads ETGVTQSPTHLIKTRGQQVTLRCSSQSGHNTVSWYQQALGQGPQFIFQYYREEENGRGNFPPRFSGLQFPNYSSELNVNALELDDSALYLCASSPGGSSGYTFGSGTRLTVV.

The CDR3 region is CASSLRQGVWNTEAFF. DNA for the CDR3: TGTGCCAGCAGTTTGAGGCAGGGGGTATGGAACACTGAAGCTTTCTTT. This chain uses TRBV28 with TRBJ1-1, with 7 bases aligning to TRBD1. Looked up from germline, CDR1 is MDHEN and CDR2 is SYDVKM. The CDR3 has 16 residues. The trim removed 3 bases at V and 1 base at J, leaving 8 bases unmatched.

This CDR3 reads CASSFESSYEQYF. The CDR3 DNA is TGTGCCAGCAGCTTCGAGAGCTCCTACGAGCAGTACTTC. The J gene is TRBJ2-7, the V gene TRBV7-9; D ambiguous. This CDR3 has 13 amino acids. V was clipped by 3 bases and J by 0 bases, with 6 bases between them. CDR1 and CDR2 from the germline V gene are SEHNR and FQNEAQ (reference sequence).

This clone has a single count. This chain links TRBV6-1 with TRBJ1-4; TRBD1 agrees at 11 bases. The CDR3 is 17 amino acids. CDR1 is MNHNS, CDR2 SASEGT, per germline. V lost 0 bases to trimming and J lost 5 bases; unmatched junction nucleotides: 5. This chain's CDR3 is CASSEAGQGVINEKLFF. CDR3 DNA sequence: TGTGCCAGCAGTGAAGCGGGACAGGGGGTTATAAATGAAAAACTGTTTTTT.

J is TRBJ2-5 and V is TRBV5-1; the match to TRBD1 covers 8 bases. Germline CDR1 SGHRS, CDR2 YFSETQ. J lost 4 bases, V lost 4 bases, and 6 bases had no gene match. The CDR3 runs to 14 residues. In DNA, the CDR3 is TGCGCCAGCAGCCTACCAGGGGGCCGAGAGACCCAGTACTTC. Its protein product is CASSLPGGRETQYF.

The chain recombines TRBV4-1 with TRBJ1-1; 9 bases agree with TRBD1. The V gene end was trimmed by 1 base and the J gene end by 5 bases; junction bases not matched to a gene: 11. The CDR3 loop spans 17 amino acids. Germline lookup yields CDR1 MGHRA and CDR2 YSYEKL. For the CDR3, the DNA is TGCGCCAGCAGCCAAGGGGGGACAGGGCCCACGGGAACTGAAGCTTTCTTT. Amino acids: CASSQGGTGPTGTEAFF.

The chain combines TRBV28 with TRBJ1-1; D is unclear. Per the germline V gene, CDR1 is MDHEN and CDR2 is SYDVKM. V lost 10 bases, J lost 0 bases, and 15 bases lay in between. The CDR3 contains 14 residues. CDR3 sequence (DNA): TGTGCCACCTTAACTGGAGTTATGAACACTGAAGCTTTCTTT. This gives the protein CATLTGVMNTEAFF.

The chain couples TRBV6-1 to TRBJ2-7, with 7 bases that match TRBD2. Per the germline V gene, CDR1 is MNHNS and CDR2 is SASEGT. This CDR3 is built from 16 residues. The V and J ends lost 1 base and 4 bases, in that order; junction bases with no gene match: 10. The CDR3 region has the DNA TGTGCCAGCAGTGAAGGCTGGCTAGCGGAATCATACGAGCAGTACTTC. As protein: CASSEGWLAESYEQYF.

V usage is TRBV18 and J usage is TRBJ1-2; 10 bases map to TRBD1. Per the germline V gene, CDR1 is KGHSH and CDR2 is LQKENI. Trimming took 6 bases from V and 2 from J; bases not matched to a gene: 12. This CDR3 is 17 amino acids long. DNA for the CDR3: TGTGCCAGCTCTGGCCCCCCCCCGGGACAGGGGAACTATGGCTACACCTTC. Amino acid sequence: CASSGPPPGQGNYGYTF. Complete variable domain (other parts from reference TRBV18 and TRBJ1-2): NAGVMQNPRHLVRRRGQEARLRCSPMKGHSHVYWYRQLPEEGLKFMVYLQKENIIDESGMPKERFSAEFPKEGPSILRIQQVVRGDSAAYFCASSGPPPGQGNYGYTFGSGTRLTVV.

The chain couples TRBV5-1 to TRBJ2-1; D remains ambiguous. Germline V gives CDR1 SGHRS, CDR2 YFSETQ. The CDR3 length is 15 residues. The V end was cut by 3 bases, the J end by 10 bases, with 20 bases between. The CDR3 spells CASSSQPGPDREQFF. The CDR3 DNA reads TGCGCCAGCAGCTCCCAACCGGGTCCCGATAGAGAGCAGTTCTTC.

This clone was observed a few times. This rearrangement joins TRBV5-1 to TRBJ2-7; 7 nucleotides align to TRBD2. Germline trimming cut 4 bases from V and 7 bases from J; bases unmatched to any gene: 11. CDR1 and CDR2 (germline): SGHRS, YFSETQ. The CDR3 length is 14 residues. CDR3 residues: CASSLFGLVGEQYF. In DNA form, the CDR3 reads TGCGCCAGCAGCCTATTCGGACTAGTGGGAGAGCAGTACTTC.

The chain combines TRBV6-6 with TRBJ1-5; 7 bases are shared with TRBD1. Trimming removed 5 bases from V and 3 bases from J; junction bases left unmatched: 10. CDR1 is MNHNY, CDR2 SVGAGI, per germline (reference sequence). This CDR3 comprises 16 residues. For the CDR3, the DNA is TGTGCCAGCAGTGGGACAGACGCCTTACCCAATCAGCCCCAGCATTTT. Its translation: CASSGTDALPNQPQHF.

V usage is TRBV29-1 and J usage is TRBJ2-2; weak D call: TRBD1 (6 bases). V lost 6 bases and J 2 bases, leaving 16 bases between the germline ends. Germline assignment: CDR1 SQVTM and CDR2 ANQGSEA. The CDR3 extends over 15 amino acids. CDR3: CSVDKRQANTGELFF. The DNA for the CDR3 is TGCAGCGTCGATAAAAGACAGGCAAACACCGGGGAGCTGTTTTTT.

V usage is TRBV7-8 and J usage is TRBJ2-7, with D hard to call. V dropped 1 base and J dropped 8 bases, with 12 bases sitting between them. CDR1 and CDR2 (germline): SGHVS, FQNEAQ. The length of the CDR3 is 13 residues. DNA of the CDR3: TGTGCCAGCAGCTTAGGGCAGAGGCCCAAGCAGTACTTC. Encoded protein: CASSLGQRPKQYF.